This T cell receptor (beta chain) was sequenced for a study of tumor-infiltrating lymphocytes in primary liver carcinoma. Constant-region priming of approximately 500 ng total RNA yielded TCR beta cDNA. Three rounds of nested multiplex PCR with slightly modified ARM-PCR produced TCR beta libraries. TCRdb fed the multiplex PCR reads into MiXCR, producing one record per CDR3 protein. The sample consists of 55,000 to 65,000 distinct CDR3 sequences, just over 70% of them appearing once. Between roughly 20 and 33 mg of unsorted bulk tissue served as the source from which RNA and DNA were co-extracted. As to this clonotype: Just one base apart from a much larger clone, this may be a read error.

What was sequenced was liver tumor tissue from sampling region 2. Subset here: tumor region T2, inferior pole. The clonotype comes from a man between 40 and 49 years old with primary liver carcinoma and hepatitis B virus infection.

The CDR3 region is CASSLEASGLQEAQYF. The DNA of the CDR3 is TGCGCCAGCAGCTTGGAGGCTAGCGGTCTTCAAGAGGCCCAGTACTTC. The chain recombines TRBV5-1 with TRBJ2-5, with TRBD2 matching over 7 bases. Looked up from germline, CDR1 is SGHRS and CDR2 is YFSETQ. This CDR3 has 16 amino acids.